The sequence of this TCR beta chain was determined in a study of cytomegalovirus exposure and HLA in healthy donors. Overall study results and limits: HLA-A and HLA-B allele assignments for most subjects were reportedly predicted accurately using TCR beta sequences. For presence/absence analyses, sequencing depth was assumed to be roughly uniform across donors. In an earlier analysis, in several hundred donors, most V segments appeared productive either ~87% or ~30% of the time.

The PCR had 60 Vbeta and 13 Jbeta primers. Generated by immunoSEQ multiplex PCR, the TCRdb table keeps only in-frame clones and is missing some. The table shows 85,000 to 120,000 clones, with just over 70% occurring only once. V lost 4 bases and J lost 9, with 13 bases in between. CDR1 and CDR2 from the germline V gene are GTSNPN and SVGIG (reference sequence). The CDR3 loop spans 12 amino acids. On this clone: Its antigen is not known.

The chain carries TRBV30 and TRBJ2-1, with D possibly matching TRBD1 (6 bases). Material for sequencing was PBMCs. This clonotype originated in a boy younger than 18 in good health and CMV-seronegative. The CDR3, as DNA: TGTGCCTGGACCCAAGGGGGAACTGAGCAGTTCTTC. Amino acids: CAWTQGGTEQFF.